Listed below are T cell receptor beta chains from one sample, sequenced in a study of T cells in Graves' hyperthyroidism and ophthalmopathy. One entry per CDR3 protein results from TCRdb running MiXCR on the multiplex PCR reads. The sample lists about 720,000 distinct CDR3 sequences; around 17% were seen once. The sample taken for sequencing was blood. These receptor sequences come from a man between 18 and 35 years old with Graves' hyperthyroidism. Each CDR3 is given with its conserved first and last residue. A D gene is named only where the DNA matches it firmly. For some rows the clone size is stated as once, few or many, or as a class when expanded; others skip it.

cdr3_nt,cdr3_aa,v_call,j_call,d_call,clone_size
TGTGCCAGCACCGCGAGGGGGGACTATGGCTACACCTTC,CASTARGDYGYTF,TRBV6-1,TRBJ1-2,.,.
TGTGCCAGCAGCTCCGGGGGGGTGAACACCGGGGAGCTGTTTTTT,CASSSGGVNTGELFF,TRBV5-5,TRBJ2-2,TRBD2,.
TGTGCCAGCAGCCAAGAGGGAGGGTACTACAATGAGCAGTTCTTC,CASSQEGGYYNEQFF,TRBV3-1,TRBJ2-1,TRBD2,many
TGCAGCGTACCGACAGGGGTAAACGAGCAGTACTTC,CSVPTGVNEQYF,TRBV29-1,TRBJ2-7,TRBD1,.
TGTGCCAGCAGACGGGGGGGGCGTCACGAGCAGTACTTC,CASRRGGRHEQYF,TRBV28,TRBJ2-7,TRBD2,few
TGTGCCAGCAGTCCACCGTGGGATACGCAGTATTTT,CASSPPWDTQYF,TRBV28,TRBJ2-3,.,.
TGTGCCAGCAGTTACAGGGGGCTGGTCACTGAAGCTTTCTTT,CASSYRGLVTEAFF,TRBV28,TRBJ1-1,TRBD1,many
TGTGCCACCAGCAGAGATAAGGCCCGCAAGTCGCAAGAGACCCAGTACTTC,CATSRDKARKSQETQYF,TRBV15,TRBJ2-5,.,few
TGTGCCTGGAGTCCGGACAGGGTGAGCGGGGAGACCCAGTACTTC,CAWSPDRVSGETQYF,TRBV30,TRBJ2-5,TRBD1,few
TGTGCCAGCTCACAAAGCAACGGGGAGCTGTTTTTT,CASSQSNGELFF,TRBV18,TRBJ2-2,.,few
TGTGCCAGCAGTTTATTGAGAGGTCAGCCCCAGCATTTT,CASSLLRGQPQHF,TRBV28,TRBJ1-5,.,many
TGTGCCAGCAACCCAGGGGATTCCTACGAGCAGTACTTC,CASNPGDSYEQYF,TRBV28,TRBJ2-7,.,many
TGTGCCAGCATGAGACCGGCTGAAGCTTTCTTT,CASMRPAEAFF,TRBV28,TRBJ1-1,.,.
TGTGCCAGCAGTCGGGCAGGGGAGGTAGATACGCAGTATTTT,CASSRAGEVDTQYF,TRBV7-9,TRBJ2-3,.,.
TGTGCCAGCTCACCACCGTTACGGGTCCAAGAGACCCAGTACTTC,CASSPPLRVQETQYF,TRBV18,TRBJ2-5,.,many
TGTGCCAGCAGCACGATACAGAGCGGGACTCAAGAGACCCAGTACTTC,CASSTIQSGTQETQYF,TRBV25-1,TRBJ2-5,TRBD2,many
TGTGCCAGCAGTTTCGACAGGGGATCAAACAATGAGCAGTTCTTC,CASSFDRGSNNEQFF,TRBV28,TRBJ2-1,TRBD1,many
TGCGCCAGCAGCGGACGGGACAGGATTATCTCCTACAATGAGCAGTTCTTC,CASSGRDRIISYNEQFF,TRBV5-1,TRBJ2-1,TRBD1,.
TGTGCCAGCAGCTTAGATCCCTCCTCCGAGCAGTACTTC,CASSLDPSSEQYF,TRBV7-6,TRBJ2-7,.,many
TGTGCCAGCAGGGCCCTGGGGGCACCCCTCCACTTT,CASRALGAPLHF,TRBV11-2,TRBJ1-6,.,few
TGCAGTGCCCCTCCCCGAAGGGGAGGGACAGATACGCAGTATTTT,CSAPPRRGGTDTQYF,TRBV20-1,TRBJ2-3,TRBD2,.
TGTGCCAGCAGGGGGGACGGAGATCAGCCCCAGCATTTT,CASRGDGDQPQHF,TRBV2,TRBJ1-5,.,many
TGTGCCAGCAGCCAAAGTCGAGGTGAGCAGTTCTTC,CASSQSRGEQFF,TRBV3-1,TRBJ2-1,.,many
TGTGCCAGCAGCGGAAGCGGCCATCTGGGAGAGACCCAGTACTTC,CASSGSGHLGETQYF,TRBV7-2,TRBJ2-5,.,many
TGTGCCTGGACTAGCGGGAGCAATGAGCAGTTCTTC,CAWTSGSNEQFF,TRBV30,TRBJ2-1,TRBD2,.
TGTGCCAGCAGCGCCGGGAGCGGGTCCTACAATGAGCAGTTCTTC,CASSAGSGSYNEQFF,TRBV11-2,TRBJ2-1,.,.
TGTGCCAGCAGTTTGGGACAGGTTAGCTATGGCTACACCTTC,CASSLGQVSYGYTF,TRBV28,TRBJ1-2,TRBD1,many
TGTGCCATCAGTGGACGAACAGGGTTCGGCGGGGAGCTGTTTTTT,CAISGRTGFGGELFF,TRBV10-3,TRBJ2-2,.,few
TGTGCCAGCAGTGAACGTCAGGGAGGAGGAGAGGGACTTAAAAACATTCAGTACTTC,CASSERQGGGEGLKNIQYF,TRBV6-1,TRBJ2-4,.,.
TGCGCCAGCGGTCGAGCCCTCATATACGAGCAGTACTTC,CASGRALIYEQYF,TRBV10-2,TRBJ2-7,.,.
TGTGCCAGCAGTTTAGACCCCTTTCTGGGGGGACAGGGAGGTATGAACACTGAAGCTTTCTTT,CASSLDPFLGGQGGMNTEAFF,TRBV12-3/TRBV12-4,TRBJ1-1,TRBD1,many
TGTGCCAGCAGCCCCGGAGACAGGGGCGGCGATACGCAGTATTTT,CASSPGDRGGDTQYF,TRBV7-3,TRBJ2-3,TRBD1,.
TGTGCCAGCAGCCGGACTGGGACTGGGACAGATACGCAGTATTTT,CASSRTGTGTDTQYF,TRBV13,TRBJ2-3,.,few
TGTGCCAGCAACAAGGACATTTACCAAGAGACCCAGTACTTC,CASNKDIYQETQYF,TRBV2,TRBJ2-5,.,.
TGTGCCATTCGAGGGGAGACCCAGTACTTC,CAIRGETQYF,TRBV2,TRBJ2-5,.,few
TGTGCCAGCAGTTTCTTGCAGGGGAACACCGGGGAGCTGTTTTTT,CASSFLQGNTGELFF,TRBV12-3/TRBV12-4,TRBJ2-2,.,many
TGTGCCAGCATGGGGACACAAGAGACCCAGTACTTC,CASMGTQETQYF,TRBV6-1,TRBJ2-5,.,many
TGCAGTGCTAGAGATATAGGGGCCGGGGACACTGAAGCTTTCTTT,CSARDIGAGDTEAFF,TRBV20-1,TRBJ1-1,.,many
TGCAGTGCTAGAGGGACGGCTGAAGCTTTCTTT,CSARGTAEAFF,TRBV20-1,TRBJ1-1,.,many
TGTGCCACCAGTGATACCGATTCGGGCCCCTACACTGAAGCTTTCTTT,CATSDTDSGPYTEAFF,TRBV24-1,TRBJ1-1,.,many
TGTGCCAGCAGCTATAACCCGGGACTCCTTGAGCAGTACTTC,CASSYNPGLLEQYF,TRBV7-9,TRBJ2-7,.,few
TGTGCCAGCAGTCCCCGGACTAGCGGGGCGAATGAGCAGTTCTTC,CASSPRTSGANEQFF,TRBV28,TRBJ2-1,TRBD2,many
TGCGCCAGCAGCCAGGGGACAGGGGGCCGGAATCAGCCCCAGCATTTT,CASSQGTGGRNQPQHF,TRBV4-3,TRBJ1-5,TRBD1,.
TGTGCCACCGACGAACCTGACAGGCCTCTTGGCTACACCTTC,CATDEPDRPLGYTF,TRBV2,TRBJ1-2,.,many
TGTGCCAGCACCTCCCCGGGACCAACTGCTGAAGCTTTCTTT,CASTSPGPTAEAFF,TRBV12-3/TRBV12-4,TRBJ1-1,.,.
TGTGCCAGCTCCCCTGTTGAGAGTCGTGAGCAGTTCTTC,CASSPVESREQFF,TRBV18,TRBJ2-1,.,few
TGTGCCAGCAGAGGGACAGGGGGCGGGTACGAGCAGTACTTC,CASRGTGGGYEQYF,TRBV12-3/TRBV12-4,TRBJ2-7,TRBD1,many
TGCAGTGCCGGGCTTCCGGGACAGGGGGCGACCGAAGCTTTCTTT,CSAGLPGQGATEAFF,TRBV20-1,TRBJ1-1,TRBD1,few
TGTGCCATCGCCGCGGGGTTTAATTCACCCCTCCACTTT,CAIAAGFNSPLHF,TRBV10-3,TRBJ1-6,.,.
TGTGCCAGCATTTCAGCGGGAATCCTCTCTGGGGCCAACGTCCTGACTTTC,CASISAGILSGANVLTF,TRBV6-2/TRBV6-3,TRBJ2-6,TRBD2,.